The clone carrying this T cell receptor (beta chain) was seen at least ten times. The data are from a study of CD8 T cells in ankylosing spondylitis. V gave up 6 bases and J gave up 6 bases, with 18 bases separating them. The CDR3 is 15 residues long. Germline V gene lookup returns CDR1 SEHNR and CDR2 FQNEAQ (reference sequence). TCRdb re-called the 5' RACE reads with MiXCR, one entry per CDR3 protein. The sample has 250,000 or so distinct CDR3 sequences, over 9.5% seen once. The sequence was obtained from a male donor with ankylosing spondylitis or in good health (not recorded which). The rearrangement joins TRBV7-9 to TRBJ2-1; D remains unclear. Sequenced: blood, either unsorted or a sorted T cell fraction (not recorded which). The CDR3 region is CASRSSRGVANEQFF. In DNA, the CDR3 is TGTGCCAGCAGGTCGTCCCGCGGAGTCGCCAATGAGCAGTTCTTC.